The 4 T cell receptor beta chains listed next were all sequenced from one sample in a study of blood T cell repertoires in COVID-19. Sequenced by immunoSEQ multiplex PCR; TCRdb stores in-frame clones only, minus some. Found here are about 200,000 clones, about three quarters of them singletons; the top ten hold 7% to 8.5%. Sequencing was done on a sample of peripheral blood. All receptors come from a woman in her 70s with acute or convalescent COVID-19.

CDR3 sequence reads: CASSSGGTVNTEAFF. The CDR3 DNA reads TGCGCCAGCAGCTCAGGAGGGACAGTGAACACTGAAGCTTTCTTT. This rearrangement joins TRBV5-1 to TRBJ1-1, with 7 bases lining up with TRBD1. CDR3 size: 15 residues. Germline loops: CDR1 SGHRS, CDR2 YFSETQ. V was clipped by 3 bases and J by 0 bases; unmatched bases: 5.

Worth noting for this clone: Other DNA sequences in the sample encode the same CDR3. The chain has TRBV5-6 and TRBJ2-7, with 7 bases matching TRBD2. Germline V gene sequence: CDR1 SGHDT, CDR2 YYEEEE. The CDR3 is made up of 15 amino acids. CDR3 sequence: CAKTLWGRAPNEQYV. The CDR3 DNA sequence: TGTGCCAAAACGCTCTGGGGGAGGGCGCCCAACGAGCAGTATGTC.

The chain has TRBV5-1 and TRBJ2-5, with 9 bases that match TRBD1. Germline lookup yields CDR1 SGHRS and CDR2 YFSETQ. V lost 0 bases to trimming and J lost 4 bases; unmatched junction nucleotides: 4. The CDR3 loop spans 15 amino acids. DNA of the CDR3: TGCGCCAGCAGCTTGGCCAGGGGACAGGGAGAGACCCAGTACTTC. Residues: CASSLARGQGETQYF.

This chain connects TRBV10-2 to TRBJ2-5; D might be TRBD2 (7 bases). Germline V gene data show CDR1 as WSHSY and CDR2 as SAAADI. The germline V and J ends were trimmed by 4 bases and 5 bases, with 14 bases remaining between them. CDR3 length: 14 amino acids. In DNA, the CDR3 is TGCGCCAGCAGTGCGGGGGGCCGGTCGGAGACCCAGTACTTC. It specifies CASSAGGRSETQYF.